This T cell receptor beta chain was observed in a study of blood T cell repertoires in COVID-19. In the study overall: Whether acute or convalescent, the COVID-19 samples came from the United States, Italy and Spain. Nucleic acid was either cDNA or gDNA, and it came from T cells, B-cell-depleted T cells, or PBMCs.

CDR1 and CDR2 (germline): GTSNPN, SVGIG (reference sequence). The CDR3 is 13 residues long. The ends were cut back, 2 bases at V and 8 bases at J, with 15 bases in the middle. In the original analysis: Scientists estimated how many nucleated cells there were by amplifying reference gene primers. Method: immunoSEQ multiplex PCR; TCRdb's copy keeps in-frame clones and lacks some. V, J and clone size are taken as reported in that table, and D and trimming were inferred from the DNA itself. The sample shows nearly 70,000 clones, approximately 82% of them seen only once. The chain is built from TRBV30 and TRBJ1-2; D might be TRBD1 (5 bases). This clonotype was obtained from a woman older than 75 with acute or convalescent COVID-19. Source material: peripheral blood. CDR3 amino acids: CAWSSRVFGGYTF. CDR3 in DNA: TGTGCCTGGAGTTCCAGGGTATTCGGGGGCTACACCTTC.